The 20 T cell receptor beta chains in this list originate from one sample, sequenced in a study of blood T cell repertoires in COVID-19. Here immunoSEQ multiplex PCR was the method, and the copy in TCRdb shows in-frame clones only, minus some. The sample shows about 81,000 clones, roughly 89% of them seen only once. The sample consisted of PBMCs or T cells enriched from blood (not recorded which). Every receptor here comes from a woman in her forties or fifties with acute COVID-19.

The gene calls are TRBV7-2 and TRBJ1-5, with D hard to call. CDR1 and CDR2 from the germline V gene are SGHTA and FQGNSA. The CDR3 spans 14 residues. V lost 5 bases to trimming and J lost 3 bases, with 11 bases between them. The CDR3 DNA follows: TGTGCCAGCAGCCCTATATTGTCCAATCAGCCCCAGCATTTT. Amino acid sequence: CASSPILSNQPQHF.

CDR3 in amino acids: CATSTPGQGNTGELFF. In nucleotides, the CDR3 is TGTGCCACCAGCACCCCGGGACAGGGTAACACCGGGGAGCTGTTTTTT. The rearrangement uses TRBV15 and TRBJ2-2; 9 bases line up with TRBD1. The V gene end was trimmed by 4 bases and the J gene end by 2 bases; junction bases not matched to a gene: 5. Germline V gene data show CDR1 as LNHNV and CDR2 as YYDKDF (reference sequence). This CDR3 is 16 amino acids long.

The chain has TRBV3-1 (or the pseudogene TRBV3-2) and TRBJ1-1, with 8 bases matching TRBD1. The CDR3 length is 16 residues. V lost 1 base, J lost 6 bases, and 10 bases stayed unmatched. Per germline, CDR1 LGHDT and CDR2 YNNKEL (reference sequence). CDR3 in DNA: TGTGCCAGCAGCCAAGTACAGGGGGGTAGTATCGCTGAAGCTTTCTTT. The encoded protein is CASSQVQGGSIAEAFF.

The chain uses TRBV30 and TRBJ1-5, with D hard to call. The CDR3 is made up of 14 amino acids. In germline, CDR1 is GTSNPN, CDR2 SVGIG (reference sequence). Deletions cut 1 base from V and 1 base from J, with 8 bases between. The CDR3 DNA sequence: TGTGCCTGGAGTGAAAGTACAAGCAATCAGCCCCAGCATTTT. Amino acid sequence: CAWSESTSNQPQHF. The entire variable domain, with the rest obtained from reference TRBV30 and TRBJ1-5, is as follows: SQTIHQWPATLVQPVGSPLSLECTVEGTSNPNLYWYRQAAGRGLQLLFYSVGIGQISSEVPQNLSASRPQDRQFILSSKKLLLSDSGFYLCAWSESTSNQPQHFGDGTRLSIL.

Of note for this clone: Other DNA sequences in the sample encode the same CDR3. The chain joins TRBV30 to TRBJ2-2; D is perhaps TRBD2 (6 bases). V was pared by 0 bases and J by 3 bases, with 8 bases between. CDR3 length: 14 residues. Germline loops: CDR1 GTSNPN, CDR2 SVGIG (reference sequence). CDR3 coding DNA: TGTGCCTGGAGTGTAGGAGGGCACACCGGGGAGCTGTTTTTT. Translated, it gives CAWSVGGHTGELFF.

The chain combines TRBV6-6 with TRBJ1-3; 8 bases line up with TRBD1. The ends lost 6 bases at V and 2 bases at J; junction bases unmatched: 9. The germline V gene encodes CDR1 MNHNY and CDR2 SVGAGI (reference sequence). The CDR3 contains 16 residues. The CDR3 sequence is CASSSNDRGTGNTIYF. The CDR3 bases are TGTGCCAGCAGCTCCAACGACAGGGGTACTGGAAACACCATATATTTT.

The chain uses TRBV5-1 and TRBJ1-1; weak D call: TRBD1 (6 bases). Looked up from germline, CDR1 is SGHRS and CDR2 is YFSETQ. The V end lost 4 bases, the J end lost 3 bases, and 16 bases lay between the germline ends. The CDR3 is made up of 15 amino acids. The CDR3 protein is CASSGQGSGDTEAFF. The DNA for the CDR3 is TGCGCCAGCAGCGGTCAGGGGTCTGGGGACACTGAAGCTTTCTTT.

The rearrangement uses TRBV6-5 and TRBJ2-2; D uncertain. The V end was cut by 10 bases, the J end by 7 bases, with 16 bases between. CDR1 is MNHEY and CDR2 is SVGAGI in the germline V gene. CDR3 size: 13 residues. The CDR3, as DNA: TGTGCCACCCTGAGACCGGAGAGCGGGGAGCTGTTTTTT. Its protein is CATLRPESGELFF.

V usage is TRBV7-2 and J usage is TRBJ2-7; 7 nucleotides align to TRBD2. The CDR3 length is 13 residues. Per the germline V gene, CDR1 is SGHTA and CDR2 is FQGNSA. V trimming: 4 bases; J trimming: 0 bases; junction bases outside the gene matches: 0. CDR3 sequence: CASSWGGSYEQYF. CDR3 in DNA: TGTGCCAGCAGCTGGGGGGGCTCCTACGAGCAGTACTTC.

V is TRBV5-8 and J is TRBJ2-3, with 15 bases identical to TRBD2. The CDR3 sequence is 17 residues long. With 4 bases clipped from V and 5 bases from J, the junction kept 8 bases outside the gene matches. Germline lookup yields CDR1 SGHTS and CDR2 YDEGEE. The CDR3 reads CASSSGLAGGWRDTQYF. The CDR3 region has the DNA TGTGCCAGCAGCAGTGGACTAGCGGGAGGGTGGAGAGATACGCAGTATTTT.

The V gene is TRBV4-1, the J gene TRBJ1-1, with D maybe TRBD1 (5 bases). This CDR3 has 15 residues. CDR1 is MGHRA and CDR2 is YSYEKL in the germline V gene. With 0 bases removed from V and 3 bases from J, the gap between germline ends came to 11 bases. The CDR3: CASSQEDGGDTEAFF. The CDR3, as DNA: TGCGCCAGCAGCCAAGAGGACGGAGGGGACACTGAAGCTTTCTTT.

The CDR3, as DNA: TGTGCCACCAGCAGCGGACTAGCCACAGATACGCAGTATTTT. Protein product: CATSSGLATDTQYF. The V and J genes are TRBV15 and TRBJ2-3; 8 positions agree with TRBD2. CDR1 is LNHNV, CDR2 YYDKDF, per germline (reference sequence). The ends lost 3 bases at V and 2 bases at J; junction bases unmatched: 1. This CDR3 has 14 amino acids.

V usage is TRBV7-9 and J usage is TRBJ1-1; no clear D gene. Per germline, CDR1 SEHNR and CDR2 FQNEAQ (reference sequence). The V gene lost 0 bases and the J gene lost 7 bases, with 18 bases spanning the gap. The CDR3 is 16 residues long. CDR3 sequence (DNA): TGTGCCAGCAGCTTAGCAAGTTTCTCGGCCGGAGGTGAAGCTTTCTTT. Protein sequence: CASSLASFSAGGEAFF.

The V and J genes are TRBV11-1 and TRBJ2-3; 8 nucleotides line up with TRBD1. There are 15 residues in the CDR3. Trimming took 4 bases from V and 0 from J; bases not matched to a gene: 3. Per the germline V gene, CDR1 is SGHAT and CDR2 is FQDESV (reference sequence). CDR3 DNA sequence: TGTGCCAGCAGCTCCAGGACAGGGAGCACAGATACGCAGTATTTT. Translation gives CASSSRTGSTDTQYF.

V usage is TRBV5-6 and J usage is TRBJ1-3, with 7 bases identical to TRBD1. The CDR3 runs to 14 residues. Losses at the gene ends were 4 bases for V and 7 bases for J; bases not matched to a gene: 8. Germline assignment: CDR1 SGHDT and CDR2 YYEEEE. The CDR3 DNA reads TGTGCCAGCAGCAAAACAGGGGCGGGTAACACCATATATTTT. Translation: CASSKTGAGNTIYF.

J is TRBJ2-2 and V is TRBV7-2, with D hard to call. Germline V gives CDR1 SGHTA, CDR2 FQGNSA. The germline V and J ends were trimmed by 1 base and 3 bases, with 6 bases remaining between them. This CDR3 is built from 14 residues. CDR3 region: CASSLGGDTGELFF. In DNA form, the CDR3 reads TGTGCCAGCAGCTTAGGAGGCGACACCGGGGAGCTGTTTTTT.

The CDR3 region is CASSLQQGSYEQYF. Written as DNA, the CDR3 is TGCGCCAGCAGCTTGCAGCAGGGGTCCTACGAGCAGTACTTC. V and J are TRBV5-1 and TRBJ2-7; tentative D call: TRBD1 (6 bases). The CDR3 length is 14 residues. Germline V CDR1 and CDR2: SGHRS, YFSETQ. Trimming took off 1 base at V and 1 base at J, with 9 bases between the two ends.

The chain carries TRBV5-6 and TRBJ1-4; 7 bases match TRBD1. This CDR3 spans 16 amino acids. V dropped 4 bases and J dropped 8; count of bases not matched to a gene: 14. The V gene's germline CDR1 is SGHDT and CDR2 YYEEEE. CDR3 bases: TGTGCCAGCAGCACCCTTCCCCAGGGGGTGAGAGAAAAACTGTTTTTT. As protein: CASSTLPQGVREKLFF.

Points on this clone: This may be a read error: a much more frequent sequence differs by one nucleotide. Written as DNA, the CDR3 is TGTGCCAGCAGCGGAATCCAAGGGACAGGGGGTAAACAGCCCCAGTATTTT. It encodes CASSGIQGTGGKQPQYF. The J gene is TRBJ1-5, the V gene TRBV27, with 11 bases that match TRBD1. TRBJ2-3 matches the DNA end more closely, so the J call is doubtful. CDR3 length: 17 residues. Germline V gene data show CDR1 as MNHEY and CDR2 as SMNVEV (reference sequence).

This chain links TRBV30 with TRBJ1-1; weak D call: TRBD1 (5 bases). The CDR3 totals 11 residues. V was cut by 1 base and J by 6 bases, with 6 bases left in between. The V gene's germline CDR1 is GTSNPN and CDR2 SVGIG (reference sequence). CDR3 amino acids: CAWSGGAEAFF. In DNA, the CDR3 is TGTGCCTGGAGTGGGGGGGCTGAAGCTTTCTTT. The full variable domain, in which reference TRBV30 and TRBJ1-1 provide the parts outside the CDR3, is SQTIHQWPATLVQPVGSPLSLECTVEGTSNPNLYWYRQAAGRGLQLLFYSVGIGQISSEVPQNLSASRPQDRQFILSSKKLLLSDSGFYLCAWSGGAEAFFGQGTRLTVV.